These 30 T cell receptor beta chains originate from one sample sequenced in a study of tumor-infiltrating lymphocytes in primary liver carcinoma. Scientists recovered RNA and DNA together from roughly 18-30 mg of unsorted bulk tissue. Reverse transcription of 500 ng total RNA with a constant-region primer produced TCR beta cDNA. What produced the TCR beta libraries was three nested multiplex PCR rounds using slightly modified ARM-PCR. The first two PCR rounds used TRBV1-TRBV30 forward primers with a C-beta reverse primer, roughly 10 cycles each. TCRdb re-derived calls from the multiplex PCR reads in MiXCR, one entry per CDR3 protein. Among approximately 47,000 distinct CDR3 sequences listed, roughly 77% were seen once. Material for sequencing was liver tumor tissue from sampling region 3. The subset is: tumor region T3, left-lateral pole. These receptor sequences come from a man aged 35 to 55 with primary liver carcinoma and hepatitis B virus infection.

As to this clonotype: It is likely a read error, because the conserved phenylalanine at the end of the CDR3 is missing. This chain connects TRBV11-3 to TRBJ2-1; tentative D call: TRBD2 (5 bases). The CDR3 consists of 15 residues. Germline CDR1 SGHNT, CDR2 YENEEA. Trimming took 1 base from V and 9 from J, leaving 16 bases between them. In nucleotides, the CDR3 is TGTGCCAGCAGCTTAGGGGTGGGAGTGGCAAGTGAGCAGTTCATC. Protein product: CASSLGVGVASEQFI.

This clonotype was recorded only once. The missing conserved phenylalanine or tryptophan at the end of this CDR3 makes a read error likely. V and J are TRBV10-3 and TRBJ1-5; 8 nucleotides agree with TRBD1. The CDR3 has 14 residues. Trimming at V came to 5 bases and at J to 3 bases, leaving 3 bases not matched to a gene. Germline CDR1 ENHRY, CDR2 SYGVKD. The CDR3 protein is CAISPGQDNQPQHL. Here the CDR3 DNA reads TGTGCCATCAGTCCGGGACAGGACAATCAGCCCCAGCATCTT.

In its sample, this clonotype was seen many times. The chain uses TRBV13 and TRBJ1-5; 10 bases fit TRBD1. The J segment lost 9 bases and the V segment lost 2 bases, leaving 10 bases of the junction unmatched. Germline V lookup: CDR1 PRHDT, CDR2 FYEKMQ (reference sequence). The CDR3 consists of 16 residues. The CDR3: CASSLRGQGGERPQHF. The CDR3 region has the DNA TGTGCCAGCAGCTTAAGAGGACAGGGGGGCGAAAGGCCCCAGCATTTT. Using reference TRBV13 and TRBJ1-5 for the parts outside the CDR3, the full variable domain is AAGVIQSPRHLIKEKRETATLKCYPIPRHDTVYWYQQGPGQDPQFLISFYEKMQSDKGSIPDRFSAQQFSDYHSELNMSSLELGDSALYFCASSLRGQGGERPQHFGDGTRLSIL.

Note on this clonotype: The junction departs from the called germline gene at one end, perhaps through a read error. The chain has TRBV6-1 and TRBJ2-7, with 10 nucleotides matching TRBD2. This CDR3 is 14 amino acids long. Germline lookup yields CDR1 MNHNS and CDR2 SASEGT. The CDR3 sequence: CGSNPGLAAYEQYF. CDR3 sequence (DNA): TGTGGCAGCAATCCTGGACTAGCGGCCTACGAGCAGTACTTT.

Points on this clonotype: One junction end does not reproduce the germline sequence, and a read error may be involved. This CDR3 is CTSRLDRAYNSSLHF. The CDR3 nucleotides read TGTACCAGCAGACTCGACAGGGCCTATAATTCATCCCTCCACTTT. The chain couples TRBV12-3 or TRBV12-4 to TRBJ1-6; 7 nucleotides agree with TRBD1. The CDR3 is 15 residues long.

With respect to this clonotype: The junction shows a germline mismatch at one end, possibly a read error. The CDR3 region has the DNA TGCGCCATCAGCCAAGTGGAGGGAATGGTTGTAAATGAGCAGTTCTTC. As protein: CAISQVEGMVVNEQFF. The genes are TRBV4-1 and TRBJ2-1, with D possibly TRBD2 on 6 matching bases. CDR3 length: 16 amino acids. Germline V gene lookup returns CDR1 MGHRA and CDR2 YSYEKL.

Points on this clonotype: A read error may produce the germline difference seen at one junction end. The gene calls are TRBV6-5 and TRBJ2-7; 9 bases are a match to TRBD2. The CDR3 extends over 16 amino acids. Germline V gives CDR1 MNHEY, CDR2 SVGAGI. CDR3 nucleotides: TGTGCCAACAGTTCCTTCTTAGCGGGAGAGGATTACGAGCAGTACTTC. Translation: CANSSFLAGEDYEQYF.

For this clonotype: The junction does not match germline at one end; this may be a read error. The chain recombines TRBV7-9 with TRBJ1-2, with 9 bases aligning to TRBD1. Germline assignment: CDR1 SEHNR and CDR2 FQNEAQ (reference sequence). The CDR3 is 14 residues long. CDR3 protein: CASSHDRGLVGYAF. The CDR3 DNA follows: TGTGCCAGCAGCCACGACAGGGGGTTGGTTGGCTACGCCTTC.

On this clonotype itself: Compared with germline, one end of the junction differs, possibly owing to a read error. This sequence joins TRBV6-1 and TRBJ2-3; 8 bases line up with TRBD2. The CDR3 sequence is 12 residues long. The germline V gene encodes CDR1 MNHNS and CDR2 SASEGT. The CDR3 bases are TGTACCAGCAGTGAAGCGGGAGATACGAAGTATTTT. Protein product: CTSSEAGDTKYF.

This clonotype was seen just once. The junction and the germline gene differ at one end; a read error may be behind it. CDR3 nucleotide sequence: TGTGTCAGCAGGTCCCGGGACTCGGCCCGCCAAGAGACCCAGTACTTC. Protein sequence: CVSRSRDSARQETQYF. The gene calls are TRBV11-2 and TRBJ2-5, with D tentatively TRBD2 (6 bases). Germline CDR1 SGHAT, CDR2 FQNNGV. This CDR3 contains 16 residues.

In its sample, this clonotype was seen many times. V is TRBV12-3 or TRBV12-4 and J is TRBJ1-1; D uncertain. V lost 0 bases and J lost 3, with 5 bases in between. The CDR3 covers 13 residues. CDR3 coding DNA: TGTGCCAGCAGTTTAGCACAGTACACTGAAGCTTTCTTT. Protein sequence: CASSLAQYTEAFF.

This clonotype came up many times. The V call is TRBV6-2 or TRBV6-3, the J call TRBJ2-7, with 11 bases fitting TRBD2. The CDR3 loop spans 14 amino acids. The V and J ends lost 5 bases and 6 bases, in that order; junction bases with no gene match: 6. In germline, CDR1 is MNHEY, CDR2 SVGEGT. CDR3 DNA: TGTGCCAGCAGTCCGACTAGCGGGAATTCCGAGCAGTACTTC. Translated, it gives CASSPTSGNSEQYF.

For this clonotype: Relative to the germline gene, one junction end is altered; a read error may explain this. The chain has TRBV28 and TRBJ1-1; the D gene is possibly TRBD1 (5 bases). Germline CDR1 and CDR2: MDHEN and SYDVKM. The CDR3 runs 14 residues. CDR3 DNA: TGTCCCAGTCACAGCCGGGGGTTGAACACTGGAGCTTTCTTT. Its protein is CPSHSRGLNTGAFF.

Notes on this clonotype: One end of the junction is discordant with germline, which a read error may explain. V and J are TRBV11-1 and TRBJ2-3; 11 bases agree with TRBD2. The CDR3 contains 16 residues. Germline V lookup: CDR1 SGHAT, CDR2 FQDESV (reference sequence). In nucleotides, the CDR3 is TGTGCTAGCAGCAAGGGACTAGCGGTTAGCACAGATACGTGGTATTTT. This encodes CASSKGLAVSTDTWYF.

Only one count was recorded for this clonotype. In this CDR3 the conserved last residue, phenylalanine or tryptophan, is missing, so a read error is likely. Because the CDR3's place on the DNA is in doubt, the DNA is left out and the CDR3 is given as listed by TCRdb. The CDR3: CAISLTDGAYEKYI. The chain uses TRBV11-2 and TRBJ2-7. Per the germline V gene, CDR1 is SGHAT and CDR2 is FQNNGV. The CDR3 spans 14 residues, counting both ends.

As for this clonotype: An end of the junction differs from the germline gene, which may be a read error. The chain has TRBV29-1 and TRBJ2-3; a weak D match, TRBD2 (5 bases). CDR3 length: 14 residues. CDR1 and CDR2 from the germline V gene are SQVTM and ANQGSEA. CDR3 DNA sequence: TGCAGCGTTTCGAGAGGGCCGGTGGAAGATACGCGGTATTTT. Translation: CSVSRGPVEDTRYF.

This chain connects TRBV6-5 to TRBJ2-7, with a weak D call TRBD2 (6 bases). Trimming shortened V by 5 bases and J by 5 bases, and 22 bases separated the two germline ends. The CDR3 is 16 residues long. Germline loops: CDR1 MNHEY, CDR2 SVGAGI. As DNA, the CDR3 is TGTGCCAGCAGTCTATGGACGGGGGACCGCCCCCACGAGCAGTACTTC. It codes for CASSLWTGDRPHEQYF.

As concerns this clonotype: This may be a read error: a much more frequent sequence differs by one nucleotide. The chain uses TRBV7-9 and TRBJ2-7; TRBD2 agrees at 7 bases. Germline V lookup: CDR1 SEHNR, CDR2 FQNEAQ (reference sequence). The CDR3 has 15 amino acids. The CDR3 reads CASSTSKLAGYERYF. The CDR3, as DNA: TGTGCCAGCAGCACCTCCAAATTAGCGGGCTACGAGCGGTACTTC.

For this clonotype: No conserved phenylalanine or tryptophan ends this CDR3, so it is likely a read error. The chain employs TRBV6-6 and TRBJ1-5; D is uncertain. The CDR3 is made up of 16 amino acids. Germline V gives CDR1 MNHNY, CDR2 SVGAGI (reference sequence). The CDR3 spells CVSSYRVEYSDQPQHL. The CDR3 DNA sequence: TGTGTCAGCAGTTACCGAGTAGAGTATAGCGATCAGCCCCAGCATTTA.

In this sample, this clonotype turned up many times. As DNA, the CDR3 is TGTGCCAGCAGCTTGGGGGACAGTTATCAGCCCCAGCATTTT. This codes for CASSLGDSYQPQHF. The genes are TRBV5-6 and TRBJ1-5; 7 bases line up with TRBD1. This CDR3 contains 14 residues. The germline V gene encodes CDR1 SGHDT and CDR2 YYEEEE. The V segment lost 0 bases and the J segment 5 bases; nucleotides outside the gene matches: 2. Based on the CDR3 plus reference TRBV5-6 and TRBJ1-5, the full variable domain is DAGVTQSPTHLIKTRGQQVTLRCSPKSGHDTVSWYQQALGQGPQFIFQYYEEEERQRGNFPDRFSGHQFPNYSSELNVNALLLGDSALYLCASSLGDSYQPQHFGDGTRLSIL.

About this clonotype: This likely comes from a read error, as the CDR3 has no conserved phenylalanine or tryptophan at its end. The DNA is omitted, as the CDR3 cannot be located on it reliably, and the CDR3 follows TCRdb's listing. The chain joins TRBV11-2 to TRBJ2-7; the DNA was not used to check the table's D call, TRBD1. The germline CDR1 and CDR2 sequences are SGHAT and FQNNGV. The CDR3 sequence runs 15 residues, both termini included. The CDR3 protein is CASSPRQRWFYEQCS.

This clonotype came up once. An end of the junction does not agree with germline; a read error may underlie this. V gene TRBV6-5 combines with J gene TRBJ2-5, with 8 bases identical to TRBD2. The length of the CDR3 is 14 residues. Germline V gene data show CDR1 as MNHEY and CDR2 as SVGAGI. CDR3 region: CDSGYGTSQETQYF. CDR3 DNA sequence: TGTGACAGCGGTTACGGGACTAGCCAAGAGACCCAGTACTTC.

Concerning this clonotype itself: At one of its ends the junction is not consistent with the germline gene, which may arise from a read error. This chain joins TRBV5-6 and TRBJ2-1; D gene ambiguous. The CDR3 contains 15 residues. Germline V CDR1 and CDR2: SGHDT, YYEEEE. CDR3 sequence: CASSLLTVSDNGQLF. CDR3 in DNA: TGTGCCAGCAGCTTGTTAACGGTGTCAGACAATGGGCAGCTCTTC.

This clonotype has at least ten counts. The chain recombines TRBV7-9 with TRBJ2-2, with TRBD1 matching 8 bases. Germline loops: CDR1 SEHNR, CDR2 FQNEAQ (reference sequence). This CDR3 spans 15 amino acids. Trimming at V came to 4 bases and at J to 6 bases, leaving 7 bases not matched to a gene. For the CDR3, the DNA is TGTGCCAGCAGCTCCGGGACAGGCGGAGCCGGGGAGCTGTTTTTT. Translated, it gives CASSSGTGGAGELFF.

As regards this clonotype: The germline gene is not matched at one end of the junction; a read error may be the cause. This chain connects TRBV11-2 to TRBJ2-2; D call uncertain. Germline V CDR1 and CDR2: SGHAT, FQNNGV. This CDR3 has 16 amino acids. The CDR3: CVSSAPGQTNTGELFF. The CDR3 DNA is TGTGTCAGCAGCGCACCGGGTCAAACAAACACCGGGGAGCTGTTTTTT.

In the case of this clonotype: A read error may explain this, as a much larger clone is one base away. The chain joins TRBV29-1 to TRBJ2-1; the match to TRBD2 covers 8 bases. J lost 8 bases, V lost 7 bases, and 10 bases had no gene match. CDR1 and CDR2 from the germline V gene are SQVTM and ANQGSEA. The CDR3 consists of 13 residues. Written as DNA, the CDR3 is TGCAGCGATGTGATAGCGGGACCTTATGAGCAGTTCTTC. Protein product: CSDVIAGPYEQFF.

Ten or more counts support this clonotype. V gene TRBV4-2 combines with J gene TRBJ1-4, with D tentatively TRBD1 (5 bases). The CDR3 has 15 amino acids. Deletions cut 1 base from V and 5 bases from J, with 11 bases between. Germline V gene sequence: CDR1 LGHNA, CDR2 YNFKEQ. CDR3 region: CASSQVGPRNEKLFF. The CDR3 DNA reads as TGTGCCAGCAGCCAAGTGGGACCGCGGAATGAAAAACTGTTTTTT.

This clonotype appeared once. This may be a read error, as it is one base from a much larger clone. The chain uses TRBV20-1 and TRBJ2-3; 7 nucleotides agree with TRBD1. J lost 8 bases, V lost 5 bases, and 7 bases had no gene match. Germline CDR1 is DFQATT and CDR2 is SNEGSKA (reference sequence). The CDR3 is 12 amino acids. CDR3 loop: CSASIGGLTQYF. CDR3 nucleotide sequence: TGCAGTGCTTCGATAGGGGGCCTTACGCAGTATTTT.

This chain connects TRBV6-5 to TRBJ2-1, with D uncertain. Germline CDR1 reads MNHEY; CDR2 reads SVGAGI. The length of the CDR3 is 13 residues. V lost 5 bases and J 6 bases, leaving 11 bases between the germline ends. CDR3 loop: CASSSRCVNEQFF. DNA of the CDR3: TGTGCCAGCAGTAGCCGGTGCGTCAATGAGCAGTTCTTC.

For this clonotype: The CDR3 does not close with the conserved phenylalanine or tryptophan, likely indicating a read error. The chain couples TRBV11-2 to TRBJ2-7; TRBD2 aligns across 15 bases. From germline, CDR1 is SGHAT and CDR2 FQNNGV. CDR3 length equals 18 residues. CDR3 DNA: TGTGCCAACAGCTTATCCATTGGACTAGCGGGAGGGGGGTACGAGCAGTACCTC. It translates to CANSLSIGLAGGGYEQYL.